A selection of T cell receptor beta chains follows, all from one sample in a study of T cell repertoires in cytomegalovirus infection. TCRdb reprocessed the reads via MiXCR and lists one record per CDR3 protein. The table records 450,000 to 600,000 distinct CDR3 sequences, around 10% of them present only once. The sequencing input was PBMCs. Every receptor here comes from a human donor in good health (CMV status not recorded). Some clones in this sample may be carry-over from other donors' samples. Both conserved end residues are part of each CDR3. Fields, in order: D gene, J gene, clone size, V gene, CDR3 DNA, CDR3 protein. D genes are given only for firm matches. The size entry is marked missing in some rows and otherwise reads once, few, many or a size class.

D gene: TRBD1; J gene: TRBJ1-5; clone size: many; V gene: TRBV24-1; CDR3 DNA: TGTGCCACCAGTGATAGGGGAACAGGGGTTGGTCAGCCCCAGCATTTT; CDR3 protein: CATSDRGTGVGQPQHF
D gene: NA; J gene: TRBJ1-2; clone size: few; V gene: TRBV18; CDR3 DNA: TGTGCCAGCTCACCATGGTCGGAGTCAACCTATGGCTACACCTTC; CDR3 protein: CASSPWSESTYGYTF
D gene: TRBD1; J gene: TRBJ1-2; clone size: many; V gene: TRBV10-3; CDR3 DNA: TGTGCCATAGCGTCGGGACAGGGTAACTATGGCTACACCTTC; CDR3 protein: CAIASGQGNYGYTF
D gene: NA; J gene: TRBJ2-7; clone size: NA; V gene: TRBV28; CDR3 DNA: NA; CDR3 protein: CASSTSASGVYEQYF
D gene: NA; J gene: TRBJ2-1; clone size: many; V gene: TRBV7-8; CDR3 DNA: TGTGCCAGCAGCCCCATCGGGGGGCTCCTCTACAATGAGCAGTTCTTC; CDR3 protein: CASSPIGGLLYNEQFF
D gene: NA; J gene: TRBJ2-7; clone size: many; V gene: TRBV28; CDR3 DNA: TGTGCCAGCAGTTGGGCCATGGCGTACGAGCAGTACTTC; CDR3 protein: CASSWAMAYEQYF
D gene: TRBD2; J gene: TRBJ2-1; clone size: few; V gene: TRBV5-1; CDR3 DNA: TGCGCCAGCAGCTTGGGACTAGCGGGAATTTGGCTCTTC; CDR3 protein: CASSLGLAGIWLF
D gene: NA; J gene: TRBJ1-5; clone size: many; V gene: TRBV28; CDR3 DNA: TGTGCCAGCAGTTTGGGTAGGCCGTCTCAGCCCCAGCATTTT; CDR3 protein: CASSLGRPSQPQHF
D gene: TRBD1; J gene: TRBJ1-1; clone size: few; V gene: TRBV18; CDR3 DNA: TGTGCCAGCTCACCCCAGGACAGGGGAGGCACTGAAGCTTTCTTT; CDR3 protein: CASSPQDRGGTEAFF
D gene: NA; J gene: TRBJ2-4; clone size: many; V gene: TRBV3-1; CDR3 DNA: TGTGCCAGCAGCTCCCCGCCCAAAAACATTCAGTACTTC; CDR3 protein: CASSSPPKNIQYF
D gene: NA; J gene: TRBJ2-1; clone size: few; V gene: TRBV3-1; CDR3 DNA: TGTGCCAGCAGCCACCGAGATACCTACAATGAGCAGTTCTTC; CDR3 protein: CASSHRDTYNEQFF
D gene: TRBD1; J gene: TRBJ2-7; clone size: many; V gene: TRBV5-6; CDR3 DNA: TGTGCCAGCAGCTTTTCGACAGGGACCAACGAGCAGTACTTC; CDR3 protein: CASSFSTGTNEQYF
D gene: TRBD1; J gene: TRBJ2-5; clone size: few; V gene: TRBV29-1; CDR3 DNA: TGCAGCGTGGGACAGGGAGAGACCCAGTACTTC; CDR3 protein: CSVGQGETQYF
D gene: NA; J gene: TRBJ2-2; clone size: many; V gene: TRBV4-2; CDR3 DNA: TGTGCCAGCAGCCAAGACCGGCGGGTGAACACCGGGGAGCTGTTTTTT; CDR3 protein: CASSQDRRVNTGELFF
D gene: NA; J gene: TRBJ2-7; clone size: many; V gene: TRBV6-2/TRBV6-3; CDR3 DNA: TGTGCCAGCAGTTACATAGGCTACGAGCAGTACTTC; CDR3 protein: CASSYIGYEQYF
D gene: NA; J gene: TRBJ1-5; clone size: many; V gene: TRBV7-8; CDR3 DNA: TGTGCCAGCAGCTCTACCTGGGGGGGCAAAGATCAGCCCCAGCATTTT; CDR3 protein: CASSSTWGGKDQPQHF
D gene: NA; J gene: TRBJ2-7; clone size: NA; V gene: TRBV5-4; CDR3 DNA: TGTGCCAGCAGCCCTAGGGGCCACTACGAGCAGTACTTC; CDR3 protein: CASSPRGHYEQYF
D gene: NA; J gene: TRBJ2-3; clone size: NA; V gene: TRBV20-1; CDR3 DNA: TGCAGTGCTACCGAAGCAGATACGCAGTATTTT; CDR3 protein: CSATEADTQYF
D gene: TRBD2; J gene: TRBJ2-3; clone size: few; V gene: TRBV11-1; CDR3 DNA: TGTGCCAGCTCCAAGCGGGAGGGCCTGGATACGCAGTATTTT; CDR3 protein: CASSKREGLDTQYF
D gene: NA; J gene: TRBJ1-1; clone size: NA; V gene: TRBV9; CDR3 DNA: TGTGCCAGCAGCGTAGGATCTGTTTGGACGGTCCGTGAAGCTTTCTTT; CDR3 protein: CASSVGSVWTVREAFF
D gene: NA; J gene: TRBJ2-7; clone size: NA; V gene: TRBV4-2; CDR3 DNA: TGTGCCAGCAGCCAAGGGTTTGCGGATCCCTCCTACGAGCAGTACTTC; CDR3 protein: CASSQGFADPSYEQYF
D gene: NA; J gene: TRBJ1-5; clone size: many; V gene: TRBV2; CDR3 DNA: TGTGCCAGCACCCCTCTGGGGAATCAGCCCCAGCATTTT; CDR3 protein: CASTPLGNQPQHF
D gene: NA; J gene: TRBJ2-6; clone size: NA; V gene: TRBV5-4; CDR3 DNA: TGTGCCAGCAGCATAGGACTCTCTGGGGCCAACGTCCTGACTTTC; CDR3 protein: CASSIGLSGANVLTF
D gene: NA; J gene: TRBJ2-5; clone size: NA; V gene: TRBV10-3; CDR3 DNA: TGTGCCATCGGGGCGGGACAGTCGGAGACCCAGTACTTC; CDR3 protein: CAIGAGQSETQYF
D gene: TRBD2; J gene: TRBJ2-3; clone size: few; V gene: TRBV7-7; CDR3 DNA: TGTGCCAGCAGCCTCTGGGCGGGGGAAGATACGCAGTATTTT; CDR3 protein: CASSLWAGEDTQYF
D gene: NA; J gene: TRBJ1-2; clone size: many; V gene: TRBV28; CDR3 DNA: TGTGCCAGCAGTTTTTGGGCCGACAGGTCGGATGGCTACACCTTC; CDR3 protein: CASSFWADRSDGYTF
D gene: TRBD1; J gene: TRBJ2-7; clone size: many; V gene: TRBV28; CDR3 DNA: TGTGCCAGCAGTTGGACAGGGGGCTCGCGGGAGCAGTACTTC; CDR3 protein: CASSWTGGSREQYF
D gene: NA; J gene: TRBJ2-2; clone size: many; V gene: TRBV6-2/TRBV6-3; CDR3 DNA: TGTGCCAGCACGCGGCTCGGGGACACCGGGGAGCTGTTTTTT; CDR3 protein: CASTRLGDTGELFF
D gene: NA; J gene: TRBJ2-3; clone size: many; V gene: TRBV7-9; CDR3 DNA: TGTGCCAGCAGCACCGCAGGGGGGAGCACAGATACGCAGTATTTT; CDR3 protein: CASSTAGGSTDTQYF
D gene: NA; J gene: TRBJ2-3; clone size: many; V gene: TRBV6-5; CDR3 DNA: TGTGCCAGCAGTGAGACGTCGGGGCGCACAGATACGCAGTATTTT; CDR3 protein: CASSETSGRTDTQYF
D gene: TRBD2; J gene: TRBJ2-1; clone size: many; V gene: TRBV12-3/TRBV12-4; CDR3 DNA: TGTGCCAGCAGAACCGGGACTAGCGGGGGGGTATATGAGCAGTTCTTC; CDR3 protein: CASRTGTSGGVYEQFF
D gene: TRBD2; J gene: TRBJ2-5; clone size: many; V gene: TRBV7-2; CDR3 DNA: TGTGCCAGCAGCTTAGATTGGCTAGCGGGGACCGTACGAGAGACCCAGTACTTC; CDR3 protein: CASSLDWLAGTVRETQYF
D gene: TRBD2; J gene: TRBJ2-3; clone size: many; V gene: TRBV12-3/TRBV12-4; CDR3 DNA: TGTGCCAGCAGTCCCCCGTGGGGAGCGGGAGTCGTGGATACGCAGTATTTT; CDR3 protein: CASSPPWGAGVVDTQYF
D gene: TRBD1; J gene: TRBJ2-1; clone size: many; V gene: TRBV6-5; CDR3 DNA: TGTGCCAGCAGTTACTCGGGACAGACCGACAATGAGCAGTTCTTC; CDR3 protein: CASSYSGQTDNEQFF
D gene: TRBD2; J gene: TRBJ2-1; clone size: NA; V gene: TRBV9; CDR3 DNA: TGTGCCAGCAGCGTAGGGACTAGCGGGAGCTTCGACAATGAGCAGTTCTTC; CDR3 protein: CASSVGTSGSFDNEQFF
D gene: NA; J gene: TRBJ2-7; clone size: many; V gene: TRBV12-3/TRBV12-4; CDR3 DNA: TGTGCCAGCAGTCTTCGGAAATTTGAGCAGTACTTC; CDR3 protein: CASSLRKFEQYF
D gene: TRBD1; J gene: TRBJ1-4; clone size: many; V gene: TRBV12-5; CDR3 DNA: TGTGCTAGTGGTTTGCGAGGGACAGGGGTGGGTCCTGAAAAACTGTTTTTT; CDR3 protein: CASGLRGTGVGPEKLFF
D gene: NA; J gene: TRBJ2-5; clone size: few; V gene: TRBV20-1; CDR3 DNA: TGCAGTGCTCTCGGAGGGTGGGGAGAGACCCAGTACTTC; CDR3 protein: CSALGGWGETQYF
D gene: NA; J gene: TRBJ1-3; clone size: NA; V gene: TRBV19; CDR3 DNA: TGTGCCAGTAGTCCACGACAGGCTGGAAACACCATATATTTT; CDR3 protein: CASSPRQAGNTIYF
D gene: NA; J gene: TRBJ1-1; clone size: NA; V gene: TRBV18; CDR3 DNA: TGTGCCAGCTCCCCAGGGGTGGAGAACACTGAAGCTTTCTTT; CDR3 protein: CASSPGVENTEAFF